A single sample is the source of the 21 T cell receptor beta chains below, sequenced in a study of blood T cell repertoires in COVID-19 (dated by TCRdb to 2019 to 2021). Library preparation used the immunoSEQ multiplex PCR assay. The clones in this table, taken by TCRdb from immuneACCESS, are in-frame only. Not every clone is retained; where verified, under half of the shortfall comes from an unresolved V gene, and the cause of the rest is unknown. The sample includes more than 95,000 clones, with roughly 91% observed a single time. The ten top clones hold roughly 6% of the sample. The sample consisted of peripheral blood. These receptor sequences come from a human donor in a cohort sampled during active COVID-19.

This sequence joins TRBV6-6 and TRBJ1-3, with TRBD1 matching 10 bases. CDR1 and CDR2 (germline): MNHNY, SVGAGI (reference sequence). The CDR3 is made up of 13 amino acids. The V gene end was trimmed by 8 bases and the J gene end by 4 bases; junction bases not matched to a gene: 2. The CDR3: CASGTGAGNTIYF. The CDR3 DNA reads as TGTGCCAGCGGGACAGGGGCCGGAAACACCATATATTTT.

The CDR3 region is CASSLTSSSFF. CDR3 coding DNA: TGTGCCAGCAGTTTGACTAGCTCCTCGTTCTTC. This chain uses TRBV28 with TRBJ2-1; TRBD2 agrees at 7 bases. The V gene's germline CDR1 is MDHEN and CDR2 SYDVKM. The CDR3 has 11 residues. J gave up 15 bases and V 3 bases, and 5 bases lay outside the gene matches.

The chain carries TRBV11-2 and TRBJ1-1; TRBD1 agrees at 7 bases. CDR1 SGHAT and CDR2 FQNNGV come from the germline V gene. This CDR3 contains 13 residues. V was pared by 5 bases and J by 5 bases, with 5 bases of the junction left unmatched. The CDR3 sequence: CASSPQGNTEAFF. CDR3 nucleotides: TGTGCCAGCAGCCCACAGGGGAATACTGAAGCTTTCTTT.

The genes are TRBV10-3 and TRBJ2-1, with D maybe TRBD1 (5 bases). Germline CDR1 and CDR2: ENHRY and SYGVKD. The CDR3 covers 13 residues. Between the trimmed V and J ends, which lost 3 bases and 4 bases, there was a span of 7 bases. The CDR3 nucleotides read TGTGCCATCAGTGACAAGGGGTACAATGAGCAGTTCTTC. Its translation: CAISDKGYNEQFF.

This chain links TRBV6-2 or TRBV6-3 with TRBJ1-1; no reliable D call. The V gene's germline CDR1 is MNHEY and CDR2 SVGEGT. This CDR3 contains 17 residues. Trimming pared 4 bases from V and 3 bases from J, leaving 21 bases between. The CDR3 DNA sequence: TGTGCCAGCAGTTCCCTACGTTTTGTAGCGGCGGACACTGAAGCTTTCTTT. Translating gives CASSSLRFVAADTEAFF.

The chain links TRBV19 to TRBJ2-1; 10 nucleotides line up with TRBD2. The germline gives CDR1 LNHDA, CDR2 SQIVND (reference sequence). The CDR3 has 18 residues. V trimming: 3 bases; J trimming: 4 bases; junction bases outside the gene matches: 12. The DNA of the CDR3 is TGTGCCAGTAGTATTGGAGGGGGGGTAGCGGGAGGTTACAATGAGCAGTTCTTC. It specifies CASSIGGGVAGGYNEQFF.

The chain is built from TRBV7-2 and TRBJ2-1; 8 positions match TRBD1. The ends lost 5 bases at V and 4 bases at J; junction bases unmatched: 7. This CDR3 has 15 amino acids. CDR1 is SGHTA and CDR2 is FQGNSA in the germline V gene. In DNA, the CDR3 is TGTGCCAGCAGCCCCTGGACAGGGCCTTACAATGAGCAGTTCTTC. This encodes CASSPWTGPYNEQFF.

V and J are TRBV15 and TRBJ1-1; weak D call: TRBD1 (5 bases). The CDR3 has 17 residues. V lost 0 bases to trimming and J lost 1 base, with 15 bases between them. Germline values: CDR1 LNHNV, CDR2 YYDKDF (reference sequence). The CDR3: CATSRDLRPGPNTEAFF. CDR3 nucleotide sequence: TGTGCCACCAGCAGAGATCTCCGCCCAGGGCCGAACACTGAAGCTTTCTTT.

This clone was seen a single time. V is TRBV5-6 and J is TRBJ1-2; no clear D. V dropped 0 bases and J dropped 2 bases, with 8 bases sitting between them. The CDR3 loop spans 14 amino acids. The germline gives CDR1 SGHDT, CDR2 YYEEEE. DNA for the CDR3: TGTGCCAGCAGCTTGGCCGAGTTGAACTATGGCTACACCTTC. This sequence encodes CASSLAELNYGYTF.

The chain has TRBV4-3 and TRBJ1-2; no reliable D call. Trimming took 0 bases from V and 0 from J, leaving 2 bases between them. Looked up from germline, CDR1 is LGHNA and CDR2 is YSLEER. CDR3 size: 13 residues. The CDR3 bases are TGCGCCAGCAGCCAAGACTCTAACTATGGCTACACCTTC. Its translation: CASSQDSNYGYTF.

This clone was counted only a few times. The genes are TRBV30 and TRBJ1-5; D call uncertain. V shed 3 bases and J shed 9 bases, with 18 bases lying between them. CDR3 length: 14 amino acids. In germline, CDR1 is GTSNPN, CDR2 SVGIG (reference sequence). The CDR3, as DNA: TGTGCCTGGAGCTTTGGGGAGGTGGTAGGGCCCCAGCATTTT. As protein: CAWSFGEVVGPQHF.

V is TRBV12-3 or TRBV12-4 and J is TRBJ1-1; D is ambiguous. V lost 5 bases, J lost 1 base, and 8 bases lay in between. The length of the CDR3 is 13 residues. The CDR3 sequence: CASSQWANTEAFF. The CDR3 DNA follows: TGTGCCAGCAGTCAGTGGGCGAACACTGAAGCTTTCTTT.

The V call is TRBV9, the J call TRBJ2-2, with D maybe TRBD2 (6 bases). The CDR3 is 13 residues long. The V gene's germline CDR1 is SGDLS and CDR2 YYNGEE. The V and J ends lost 4 bases and 7 bases respectively, with 11 bases between them. The chain's CDR3 is CASSLGGVGELFF. The CDR3 bases are TGTGCCAGCAGCTTGGGCGGGGTCGGGGAGCTGTTTTTT. The variable domain in full, completed from reference TRBV9 and TRBJ2-2, reads DSGVTQTPKHLITATGQRVTLRCSPRSGDLSVYWYQQSLDQGLQFLIQYYNGEERAKGNILERFSAQQFPDLHSELNLSSLELGDSALYFCASSLGGVGELFFGEGSRLTVL.

This chain connects TRBV7-9 to TRBJ1-2; D unresolved. Germline assignment: CDR1 SEHNR and CDR2 FQNEAQ (reference sequence). Trimming removed 5 bases from V and 7 bases from J, with 11 bases in between. This CDR3 comprises 12 residues. This CDR3 is CASSPSQAGYTF. As DNA, the CDR3 is TGTGCCAGCAGCCCATCTCAGGCTGGCTACACCTTC.

The V and J genes are TRBV2 and TRBJ1-2; weak D call: TRBD1 (5 bases). Germline CDR1 SNHLY, CDR2 FYNNEI. The V gene lost 8 bases and the J gene lost 3 bases, with 13 bases spanning the gap. There are 13 residues in the CDR3. Here the CDR3 DNA reads TGTGCCAGCTCCGGCGTAGGGGACTATGGCTACACCTTC. This translates into CASSGVGDYGYTF.

The V call is TRBV18, the J call TRBJ2-3; D possibly corresponds to TRBD1 (5 bases). Trimming left V 5 bases short and J 5 bases short, with 11 bases between. This CDR3 region has 13 residues. CDR1 and CDR2 (germline): KGHSH, LQKENI. CDR3 nucleotide sequence: TGTGCCAGCTCATCGATTCAGGGAGATACGCAGTATTTT. Residues: CASSSIQGDTQYF.

The chain uses TRBV2 and TRBJ1-4; 7 bases fit TRBD1. Unmatched junction bases numbered 0, after V lost 3 bases and J lost 2 bases. The CDR3 contains 14 residues. Germline CDR1 reads SNHLY; CDR2 reads FYNNEI. CDR3 amino acids: CASSEDRTNEKLFF. As DNA, the CDR3 is TGTGCCAGCAGTGAGGACAGGACTAATGAAAAACTGTTTTTT.

The chain has TRBV4-2 and TRBJ1-1; D possibly corresponds to TRBD1 (5 bases). Trimming removed 0 bases at V and 1 base at J, with 12 bases between. The CDR3 totals 16 residues. Germline CDR1 is LGHNA and CDR2 is YNFKEQ. In DNA form, the CDR3 reads TGTGCCAGCAGCCAAGACGGGGGTTTCGGGAACACTGAAGCTTTCTTT. Its translation: CASSQDGGFGNTEAFF.

The rearrangement links TRBV28 to TRBJ1-1, with TRBD1 identical over 11 bases. CDR3 size: 17 residues. Germline loops: CDR1 MDHEN, CDR2 SYDVKM. The V segment lost 4 bases and the J segment 2 bases; nucleotides outside the gene matches: 9. CDR3 sequence (DNA): TGTGCCAGCAGTTCTCCGGGACAGGGGGTCTATAACACTGAAGCTTTCTTT. It is translated as CASSSPGQGVYNTEAFF.

This clone was seen once. The chain is built from TRBV19 and TRBJ2-3; the D gene is possibly TRBD2 (5 bases). The CDR3 is made up of 16 amino acids. V was trimmed by 3 bases and J by 5 bases, leaving 18 bases between them. Germline CDR1 and CDR2: LNHDA and SQIVND (reference sequence). CDR3 protein: CASSIFPPGLEDTQYF. CDR3 nucleotides: TGTGCCAGTAGTATCTTCCCCCCGGGATTGGAAGATACGCAGTATTTT.

In this sample, this clone turned up once. Other DNA sequences in this sample translate to the same CDR3. J is TRBJ2-5 and V is TRBV7-2; D might be TRBD2 (5 bases). The germline V gene encodes CDR1 SGHTA and CDR2 FQGNSA. V gave up 3 bases and J gave up 3 bases, with 8 bases separating them. The length of the CDR3 is 13 residues. CDR3 amino acids: CASSFGSEETQYF. In DNA form, the CDR3 reads TGTGCCAGCAGCTTTGGGAGCGAAGAGACCCAGTACTTC.